Following are 10 T cell receptor beta chains from one sample sequenced in a study of cytotoxic CD8 clonotypes in ibrutinib-treated CLL. Only in-frame clones appear in the TCRdb table, and some are missing; sequencing was by immunoSEQ multiplex PCR. This sample has approximately 130,000 clones, with 80% to 90% found just once. The starting material was PBMCs, obtained after 24 months of ibrutinib treatment. All receptors derive from a human donor with chronic lymphocytic leukemia.

The chain links TRBV19 to TRBJ1-6; 7 bases are shared with TRBD1. J gave up 6 bases and V 7 bases, and 15 bases lay outside the gene matches. Germline lookup yields CDR1 LNHDA and CDR2 SQIVND (reference sequence). The CDR3 is 17 residues long. DNA of the CDR3: TGTGCCAGTACCGAATCCTCGGGGCAGGGGGTTAATTCACCCCTCCACTTT. It translates to CASTESSGQGVNSPLHF.

CDR3 sequence (DNA): TGTGCCAGCAGCTCGGGGACGGGACCCTACGAGCAGTACTTC. Residues: CASSSGTGPYEQYF. The J gene is TRBJ2-7, the V gene TRBV7-9; D possibly matches TRBD1 or TRBD2 (5 bases each). The CDR3 has 14 residues. The germline gives CDR1 SEHNR, CDR2 FQNEAQ (reference sequence). Trimming cost V 4 bases and J 2 bases, with 12 bases left between them.

This clone was counted once. This chain uses TRBV19 with TRBJ1-5; TRBD1 aligns across 9 bases. This CDR3 comprises 13 residues. With V trimmed by 3 bases and J by 7 bases, 1 base remained unmatched. Germline V gene lookup returns CDR1 LNHDA and CDR2 SQIVND (reference sequence). CDR3 residues: CASSIGQGQPQHF. DNA for the CDR3: TGTGCCAGTAGTATCGGACAGGGGCAGCCCCAGCATTTT. The complete variable domain, with remaining parts taken from reference TRBV19 and TRBJ1-5, reads DGGITQSPKYLFRKEGQNVTLSCEQNLNHDAMYWYRQDPGQGLRLIYYSQIVNDFQKGDIAEGYSVSREKKESFPLTVTSAQKNPTAFYLCASSIGQGQPQHFGDGTRLSIL.

Regarding this clone: The identical CDR3 is also encoded by other nucleotide sequences in the sample. The gene calls are TRBV20-1 and TRBJ1-1; no clear D. CDR3 length equals 10 residues. V shed 2 bases and J shed 8 bases, with 6 bases lying between them. CDR1 and CDR2 (germline): DFQATT, SNEGSKA (reference sequence). For the CDR3, the DNA is TGCAGTGCTAGATTGGGGGAAGCTTTCTTT. This codes for CSARLGEAFF.

The rearrangement uses TRBV9 and TRBJ2-2, with TRBD1 matching over 7 bases. The V segment lost 4 bases and the J segment 3 bases; nucleotides outside the gene matches: 6. Per germline, CDR1 SGDLS and CDR2 YYNGEE. The CDR3 is 15 amino acids. Here the CDR3 reads CASSPRDSYTGELFF. The CDR3 DNA reads as TGTGCCAGCAGCCCCCGGGACAGCTACACCGGGGAGCTGTTTTTT.

The rearrangement uses TRBV11-3 and TRBJ2-7; possibly TRBD1 or TRBD2 for D (5 bases each). The germline V and J ends were trimmed by 3 bases and 8 bases, with 11 bases remaining between them. This CDR3 region has 12 residues. CDR1 is SGHNT, CDR2 YENEEA, per germline. The CDR3 DNA reads TGTGCCAGCAGCTTGAGGGGCGGAAAGCAGTACTTC. Translating it yields CASSLRGGKQYF.

The J gene is TRBJ1-4, the V gene TRBV2, with TRBD1 identical over 10 bases. CDR1 SNHLY and CDR2 FYNNEI come from the germline V gene. V gave up 1 base and J gave up 7 bases; unmatched junction bases: 3. The CDR3 is made up of 15 amino acids. CDR3 in DNA: TGTGCCAGCAGTGAAGGGGACAGGGGAGTTGAAAAACTGTTTTTT. As protein: CASSEGDRGVEKLFF.

The V and J genes are TRBV7-2 and TRBJ1-2; 7 bases align to TRBD1. In germline, CDR1 is SGHTA, CDR2 FQGNSA. The V and J ends lost 3 bases and 4 bases, in that order; junction bases with no gene match: 5. The CDR3 extends over 14 amino acids. The chain's CDR3 is CASSLDQGVYGYTF. The CDR3 region has the DNA TGTGCCAGCAGCTTGGACCAGGGGGTCTATGGCTACACCTTC.

V is TRBV9 and J is TRBJ2-7; TRBD2 agrees at 9 bases. Germline values: CDR1 SGDLS, CDR2 YYNGEE. There are 15 residues in the CDR3. Trimming at V came to 0 bases and at J to 4 bases, leaving 5 bases not matched to a gene. CDR3 DNA: TGTGCCAGCAGCGTAGCGGCTAGCGGGGAATACGAGCAGTACTTC. Amino acid sequence: CASSVAASGEYEQYF.

The rearrangement joins TRBV6-5 to TRBJ2-3; D might be TRBD1 or TRBD2, each matching 5 bases. The CDR3 totals 13 residues. In germline, CDR1 is MNHEY, CDR2 SVGAGI. Between the trimmed V and J ends, which lost 8 bases and 6 bases, there was a span of 15 bases. The CDR3 sequence: CASGDPSGDTQYF. The CDR3 DNA reads TGTGCCAGCGGGGACCCTTCCGGGGATACGCAGTATTTT.